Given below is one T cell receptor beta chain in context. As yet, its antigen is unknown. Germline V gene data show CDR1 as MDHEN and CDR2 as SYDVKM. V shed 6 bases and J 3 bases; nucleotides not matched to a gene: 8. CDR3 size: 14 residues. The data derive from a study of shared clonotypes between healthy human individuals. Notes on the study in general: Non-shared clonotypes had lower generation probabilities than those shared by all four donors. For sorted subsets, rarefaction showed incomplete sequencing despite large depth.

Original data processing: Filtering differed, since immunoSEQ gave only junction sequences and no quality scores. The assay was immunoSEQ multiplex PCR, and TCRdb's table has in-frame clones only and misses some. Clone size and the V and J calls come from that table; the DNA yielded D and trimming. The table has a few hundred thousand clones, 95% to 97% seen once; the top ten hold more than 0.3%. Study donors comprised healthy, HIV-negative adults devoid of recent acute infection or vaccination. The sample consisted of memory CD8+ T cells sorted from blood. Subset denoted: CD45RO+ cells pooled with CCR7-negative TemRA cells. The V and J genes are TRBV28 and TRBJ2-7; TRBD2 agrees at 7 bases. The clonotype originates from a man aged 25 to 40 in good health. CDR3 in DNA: TGTGCCAGCAGGGGGGGGGTAGCCCGCTACGAGCAGTACTTC. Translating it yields CASRGGVARYEQYF.